This record concerns one T cell receptor (beta chain) sequence. The antigen remains undetermined. The data were obtained in a study of cytomegalovirus exposure and HLA in healthy donors. Overall study findings and caveats: The study labeled 170 or so TCR beta chains cytomegalovirus-associated. Generally TCR sequences proved uncommon, though certain public TCRs appeared in numerous donors.

Sequencing was performed with immunoSEQ multiplex PCR; in TCRdb, only in-frame clones are kept and a portion is missing. The sample shows 97,000 or so clones, about 95% of them seen only once. CDR3 length equals 15 residues. CDR1 LNHDA and CDR2 SQIVND come from the germline V gene (reference sequence). Unmatched junction bases numbered 9, after V lost 3 bases and J lost 4 bases. This rearrangement joins TRBV19 to TRBJ2-7; 7 bases are shared with TRBD2. The sample was PBMCs. The sequence was obtained from a woman between 18 and 29 years old in good health and CMV-seronegative. CDR3 sequence reads: CASSIFLGGGYEQYF. The CDR3 coding sequence is TGTGCCAGTAGTATCTTCCTGGGGGGAGGGTACGAGCAGTACTTC.